This T cell receptor beta chain was identified during a study of T cells in Graves' hyperthyroidism and ophthalmopathy (dated by TCRdb to between 2019 and 2020). Regarding the complete study: Peripheral blood samples were taken at initial diagnosis, before any treatment was given. TCR V-J signatures able to tell the groups apart were searched for in a discovery cohort of 95 or so patients, of whom about 40 had Graves' ophthalmopathy and around 56 had stable Graves' hyperthyroidism. In addition, the study compared T-cell repertoires in thyroid tissue and in blood from about six Graves' hyperthyroidism patients. Prospective prediction of ophthalmopathy was tested in an independent validation cohort of fewer than 20 hyperthyroidism patients and around 16 patients who later progressed to ophthalmopathy. After sampling, hyperthyroidism patients received methimazole starting at 30 mg daily, and ophthalmopathy patients received high-dose intravenous methylprednisolone. TCR Vbeta CDR3 sequencing of 120 to 150 peripheral blood samples (under 45 ophthalmopathy, roughly 72 hyperthyroidism and roughly 17 progressor patients) is reported in the paper. The roughly 99 discovery patients were divided at random into training and test sets in a 7:3 ratio. Overall study outcomes, separate from this receptor: Most expanded thyroid clonotypes (frequency above 0.001) were also detected in blood, a finding suggesting that blood repertoires may reflect thyroid immune responses. In validation, the model predicted progression to ophthalmopathy with about 71% sensitivity and approximately 78% specificity, a median of 6.5 months before onset. Sample size was not statistically predetermined, and investigators were not blinded to group allocation. In cross-validation, a model built on a 13 V-J signature told ophthalmopathy apart from stable hyperthyroidism with under 90% sensitivity and about 81% specificity, and in testing the same model reached 80%/75%.

From the cysteine up to the phenylalanine, the CDR3 has a length of 14 residues. CDR3 DNA only is kept here, 42 bases in frame from base 1. CDR1 and CDR2, looked up from the germline V gene (reference sequence), are DFQATT and SNEGSKA. Relative to germline, V is 5 bases shorter and J is 5 bases shorter, with 16 bases between their ends. The TCR beta CDR3 regions were amplified from RNA transcripts. The TCR CDR3 was subjected to a first round of RT-PCR using the HTBI primer set and the Qiagen OneStep RT-PCR kit. A second multiplex PCR round built the libraries, followed by size selection and purification. Paired-end sequencing of the libraries was performed with 100 bp reads on an Illumina HiSeq2000. As for how the authors treated the data: SOAPnuke was used to process the raw data, throwing out any read that contained adapters or uncalled bases, had a mean Phred below 15, or lacked an exact constant-primer or identifier match. COPE v1.2.5 was used to merge the high-quality paired reads, and each unique nucleotide sequence was defined as a clonotype. MiTCR v1.1 was used to align clonotypes to the IMGT TRBV, TRBD and TRBJ reference segments. The analysis included only V-J combinations with a frequency above 0.0001, which together covered 99% to 99.2% of the repertoires. The TCS score was defined as the ratio of F50 (clonal expansion) to E x V (chaos), calculated using BLOSUM62-based TCRdist between CDR3 peptides within each V-J. Welch's t-statistics and random forest reduced 450 to 600 V-J features to fewer than 15, which were used in a naive Bayes classifier (R e1071). Using fastp trimming at Q25 and MiXCR clonotype assembly, TCRdb reanalyzed the public sequencing data and kept in-frame beta chains. Under each unique CDR3 protein, matching rows form one entry showing the most common genes and DNA. In this record, the V and J calls reflect TCRdb's handling and not the investigators' own analysis. This sample gives 600,000 to 900,000 distinct CDR3 sequences in total; roughly 15% of them show up just once. Of the sample, around 7.7% falls within the top ten clones.

A patient counted as having stable Graves' hyperthyroidism if no progression to ophthalmopathy occurred over 18 months of follow-up. The hyperthyroidism patients were between 18 and 65 years old and newly diagnosed, with a disease duration of less than 2 months. Any patient with an uncontrolled infection, another autoimmune disease, pregnancy or lactation was excluded. Clinical symptoms, serum thyroxine and TRAb, thyroid ultrasound, and orbital computed tomography formed the basis for the diagnoses. PBMCs were separated from roughly 10 ml of fresh peripheral blood using Ficoll-Paque density gradient centrifugation. Total RNA was extracted using Trizol reagent, and RNA quality was assessed on an Agilent 2100 Bioanalyzer. Regarding this clonotype: Its target antigen remains unknown. No qualities accompany the bases; no much larger clone lies one base away.

The origin of this receptor is a man aged 18-30 years with Graves' hyperthyroidism. The source material was blood. Rearrangement joined TRBV20-1 to TRBJ2-1; no D gene call is confident. At the DNA level, the sequence is TGCAGTGCTCCCCGCCCCGGAGTCCACAATGAGCAGTTCTTC. The encoded protein is CSAPRPGVHNEQFF.